The subject of this entry is one T cell receptor (beta chain). Its antigen target is currently unknown. Base qualities are not provided; no much larger clone lies one nucleotide away. A patient counted as having stable Graves' hyperthyroidism if no progression to ophthalmopathy occurred over 18 months of follow-up. Hyperthyroidism patients were aged 18 to 65 years and newly diagnosed, with disease duration of less than 2 months. The study excluded patients with uncontrolled infections, other autoimmune diseases, pregnancy or lactation. Clinical symptoms, serum thyroxine and TRAb, thyroid ultrasound, and orbital computed tomography formed the basis for the diagnoses. Trizol reagent was used to extract total RNA, and RNA quality was then checked on an Agilent 2100 Bioanalyzer. The junction shows trimming of 5 bases on V and 4 bases on J, and the gene matches do not reach 4 bases of it. The CDR3 starts with the cysteine, ends with the phenylalanine, and has 14 residues. The sequence is cut down to CDR3 DNA, 42 bases in frame from base 1. CDR1 and CDR2 (SEHNR, FQNEAQ) derive from the germline V gene (reference sequence).

The data are from a study of T cells in Graves' hyperthyroidism and ophthalmopathy (dated 2019 in TCRdb). As for the study more broadly: A discovery cohort of around 100 patients, 43 with Graves' ophthalmopathy and approximately 60 with stable Graves' hyperthyroidism, was used to find distinguishing TCR V-J signatures. An independent validation cohort of some 18 hyperthyroidism patients and over 15 patients who later progressed to ophthalmopathy tested prospective prediction of ophthalmopathy. The 100 or so discovery patients were divided at random into training and test sets in a 7:3 ratio. Thyroid tissue and blood T-cell repertoires from roughly six Graves' hyperthyroidism patients were also compared in the study. Once sampling was done, hyperthyroidism patients were given methimazole at a starting dose of 30 mg daily, whereas ophthalmopathy patients were given high-dose intravenous methylprednisolone. The paper describes TCR Vbeta CDR3 sequencing of 120 to 150 peripheral blood samples, made up of about 41 ophthalmopathy patients, 70 to 75 hyperthyroidism patients and some 17 progressor patients. Overall study outcomes, separate from this receptor: In validation, the model predicted progression to ophthalmopathy a median of 6.5 months before onset, with about 64% sensitivity and 72.22% specificity. A model built on a 13 V-J signature distinguished ophthalmopathy from stable hyperthyroidism, reaching 87.88% sensitivity and about 81% specificity in cross-validation and 80%/75% in testing. Most expanded thyroid clonotypes (frequency above 0.001) were also detected in blood, suggesting blood repertoires may reflect thyroid immune responses. Sample size was not statistically predetermined, and investigators were not blinded to group allocation.

Amplification of TCR beta CDR3 regions was carried out from RNA transcripts. The TCR CDR3 was subjected to a first round of RT-PCR using the HTBI primer set and the Qiagen OneStep RT-PCR kit. The libraries were constructed in a second round of multiplex PCR and then size-selected and purified. Paired-end sequencing of the libraries was performed with 100 bp reads on an Illumina HiSeq2000. The study's processing was this. SOAPnuke was used to process the raw data, removing reads that contained adapters or uncalled bases, had a mean Phred below 15, or lacked an exact match to the constant primer or identifier. COPE v1.2.5 was used to merge high-quality paired reads, and clonotypes were defined as unique nucleotide sequences. MiTCR v1.1 was used to align the clonotypes against IMGT TRBV, TRBD and TRBJ reference segments. The analysis included only V-J combinations with a frequency above 0.0001, which together covered around 99% of the repertoires. The TCS score was defined as the ratio of F50 (clonal expansion) to E x V (chaos), calculated using BLOSUM62-based TCRdist between CDR3 peptides within each V-J. Welch's t-statistics and random forest reduced fewer than 550 V-J features to some 14, which were used in a naive Bayes classifier (R e1071). Using fastp trimming at Q25 and MiXCR clonotype assembly, TCRdb reanalyzed the public sequencing data and kept in-frame beta chains. CDR3 protein sequences are deduplicated, and each keeps its most common genes and DNA. The V and J calls reflect TCRdb's pipeline rather than the authors' work. The table for this sample lists just over 550,000 distinct CDR3 sequences; roughly 46% of them were counted only once. The top ten constitute approximately 8.2% of the sample.

The rearranged chain carries TRBV7-9 and TRBJ1-1, with TRBD1 matching 10 junction bases. This TCR was recovered from a woman aged 18-35 years with Graves' hyperthyroidism. Donor details come from another sample of the same person, matched by shared clones. Sequenced: peripheral blood or thyroid tissue (not recorded which). The bases read TGTGCCAGCAGCCCAGGGACAGGGGTCACTGAAGCTTTCTTT. Translation gives CASSPGTGVTEAFF.